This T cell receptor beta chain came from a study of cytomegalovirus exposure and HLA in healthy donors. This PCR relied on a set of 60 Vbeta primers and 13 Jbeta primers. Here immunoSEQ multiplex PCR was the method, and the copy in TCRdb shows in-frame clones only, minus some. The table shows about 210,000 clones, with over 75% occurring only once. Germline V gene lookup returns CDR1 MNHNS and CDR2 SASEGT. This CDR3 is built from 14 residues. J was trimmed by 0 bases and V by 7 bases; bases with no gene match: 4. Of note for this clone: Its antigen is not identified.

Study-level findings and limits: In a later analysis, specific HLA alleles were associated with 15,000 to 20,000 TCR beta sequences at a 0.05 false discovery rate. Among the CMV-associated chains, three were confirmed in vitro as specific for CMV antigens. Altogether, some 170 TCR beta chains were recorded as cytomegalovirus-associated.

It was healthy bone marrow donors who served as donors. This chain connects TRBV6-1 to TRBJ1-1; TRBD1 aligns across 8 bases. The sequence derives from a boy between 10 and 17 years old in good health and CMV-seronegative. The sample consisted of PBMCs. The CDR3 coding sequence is TGTGCCAGCACTGACAGGGGTTTGAACACTGAAGCTTTCTTT. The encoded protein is CASTDRGLNTEAFF.